A selection of T cell receptor beta chains follows, all from one sample in a study of T cells in Graves' hyperthyroidism and ophthalmopathy. TCRdb reanalysed the multiplex PCR reads using MiXCR and keeps one entry per CDR3 protein. Of fewer than 450,000 distinct CDR3 sequences listed, roughly a sixth are singletons. Sequencing input: blood. The source is a woman aged 30 to 39 with Graves' hyperthyroidism that later progressed to Graves' ophthalmopathy. Both conserved end residues are part of each CDR3. A D gene is named only where the DNA matches it firmly. Rows give clone size only sometimes, using once, few, many, or a class for an expanded clone.

clone size	D gene	V gene	J gene	CDR3 protein	CDR3 DNA
many	.	TRBV2	TRBJ2-4	CASRPFGQKNIQYF	TGTGCCAGCAGACCCTTTGGGCAGAAAAACATTCAGTACTTC
many	.	TRBV2	TRBJ1-6	CASSENADSLNSPLHF	TGTGCCAGCAGTGAAAATGCGGACAGCCTTAATTCACCCCTCCACTTT
many	.	TRBV18	TRBJ2-3	CASSPSTNQVSDTQYF	TGTGCCAGCTCACCCTCTACAAATCAAGTATCAGATACGCAGTATTTT
.	.	TRBV6-2/TRBV6-3	TRBJ1-2	CASTQFGPGSYTF	TGTGCCAGCACGCAATTCGGACCAGGGAGCTACACCTTC
many	.	TRBV6-6	TRBJ2-2	CASSYSLYATGELFF	TGTGCCAGCAGTTACTCGCTTTATGCCACCGGGGAGCTGTTTTTT
few	TRBD2	TRBV7-9	TRBJ2-1	CASSLTSGTRNYNEQFF	TGTGCCAGCAGCCTGACTAGCGGAACCCGAAATTACAATGAGCAGTTCTTC
few	.	TRBV19	TRBJ1-5	CASSIQASQPQHF	TGTGCCAGTAGTATCCAAGCTTCTCAGCCCCAGCATTTT
.	.	TRBV19	TRBJ2-7	CASSIALNSYEQYF	TGTGCCAGTAGTATCGCCCTCAACTCCTACGAGCAGTACTTC
many	.	TRBV5-1	TRBJ1-4	CASSSRPRGSGEKLFF	TGCGCCAGCAGCTCGCGACCAAGGGGGTCCGGTGAAAAACTGTTTTTT
many	.	TRBV2	TRBJ1-5	CASNREGSQPQHF	TGTGCCAGCAATCGTGAGGGCTCCCAGCCCCAGCATTTT
.	.	TRBV3-1	TRBJ2-5	CASSQDLEAGGETQYF	TGTGCCAGCAGCCAAGACTTGGAGGCAGGGGGGGAGACCCAGTACTTC
many	.	TRBV7-8	TRBJ1-1	CASSLVRTEAFF	TGTGCCAGCAGCTTAGTAAGGACTGAAGCTTTCTTT
few	.	TRBV29-1	TRBJ2-3	CSVEIAYTDTQYF	TGCAGCGTTGAAATCGCCTACACAGATACGCAGTATTTT
many	TRBD1	TRBV5-8	TRBJ1-4	CASSLEGQPMEYEKLFF	TGTGCCAGCAGCTTGGAGGGACAGCCGATGGAGTATGAAAAACTGTTTTTT
many	.	TRBV9	TRBJ2-7	CASSVEGGFSYEQYF	TGTGCCAGCAGCGTAGAGGGGGGCTTCTCCTACGAGCAGTACTTC
few	.	TRBV30	TRBJ2-3	CAWSAEGVFVNEKDTQYF	TGTGCCTGGAGTGCCGAGGGAGTATTCGTAAACGAGAAGGATACGCAGTATTTT
many	.	TRBV6-5	TRBJ1-1	CASSYSEGWNTEAFF	TGTGCCAGCAGTTACTCGGAGGGATGGAACACTGAAGCTTTCTTT
few	.	TRBV4-1	TRBJ1-3	CASSQDLAALTGNTIYF	TGCGCCAGCAGCCAAGATTTGGCGGCATTGACTGGAAACACCATATATTTT
.	.	TRBV28	TRBJ2-7	CASRLAGSPYEQYF	TGTGCCAGCCGTTTGGCGGGATCCCCCTACGAGCAGTACTTC
many	.	TRBV20-1	TRBJ1-5	CSARVTGSNQPQHF	TGCAGTGCTAGAGTGACAGGTAGCAATCAGCCCCAGCATTTT
many	.	TRBV12-3/TRBV12-4	TRBJ1-5	CASSYSSQPQHF	TGTGCCAGCAGTTACTCTAGTCAGCCCCAGCATTTT
many	.	TRBV27	TRBJ2-2	CASSLEGTGELFF	TGTGCCAGCAGTTTAGAAGGGACCGGGGAGCTGTTTTTT
many	.	TRBV12-3/TRBV12-4	TRBJ2-7	CASRPDSGRYEQYF	TGTGCCAGCAGACCAGACAGCGGTCGCTACGAGCAGTACTTC
.	.	TRBV7-9	TRBJ1-1	CASSVRTAGGPEAFF	TGTGCCAGCAGCGTGAGGACGGCCGGCGGACCTGAAGCTTTCTTT
many	TRBD1	TRBV10-3	TRBJ1-2	CAISDTGGYGYTF	TGTGCCATCAGCGACACAGGGGGCTATGGCTACACCTTC
many	.	TRBV30	TRBJ1-1	CAWIPLKYTEAFF	TGTGCCTGGATTCCCCTTAAATACACTGAAGCTTTCTTT
many	TRBD2	TRBV7-8	TRBJ2-1	CASSPRTSGSSYNEQFF	TGTGCCAGCAGCCCTAGGACTAGCGGGAGCTCCTACAATGAGCAGTTCTTC
many	TRBD1	TRBV11-1	TRBJ2-1	CASSLEGDRGSYNEQFF	TGTGCCAGCAGCTTAGAGGGGGACAGGGGATCCTACAATGAGCAGTTCTTC
.	.	TRBV28	TRBJ2-7	CASIGAGYEQYF	TGTGCCAGCATCGGCGCGGGGTACGAGCAGTACTTC
many	.	TRBV3-1	TRBJ1-2	CASSQVGRDGYTF	TGTGCCAGCAGCCAAGTTGGCCGAGATGGCTACACCTTC
once	TRBD2	TRBV2	TRBJ2-5	CASSASGSFLAVGETQYF	TGTGCCAGCAGTGCTAGCGGGAGTTTTCTGGCTGTGGGAGAGACCCAGTACTTC
few	.	TRBV5-1	TRBJ2-5	CASSSRRGRETQYF	TGCGCCAGCAGCTCGCGGAGGGGTCGGGAGACCCAGTACTTC
many	.	TRBV28	TRBJ2-7	CASSFYSSYEQYF	TGTGCCAGCAGTTTTTACAGCTCCTACGAGCAGTACTTC
few	.	TRBV20-1	TRBJ2-1	CSARDLSEGNEQFF	TGCAGTGCTAGAGATCTTTCCGAGGGTAATGAGCAGTTCTTC
many	.	TRBV27	TRBJ2-7	CASRFLGSSYEQYF	TGTGCCAGCAGATTCCTCGGGAGTAGCTACGAGCAGTACTTC
.	.	TRBV5-1	TRBJ2-1	CASSKGLSDNEQFF	TGCGCCAGCAGCAAAGGGCTATCGGACAATGAGCAGTTCTTC
many	TRBD1	TRBV28	TRBJ1-4	CASRRDRGPEKLFF	TGTGCCAGCAGGAGGGACAGGGGACCTGAAAAACTGTTTTTT
.	.	TRBV7-3	TRBJ2-4	CASSLRCRENIQYF	TGTGCCAGCAGCTTAAGGTGCAGGGAGAACATTCAGTACTTC
many	TRBD1	TRBV20-1	TRBJ2-7	CSAREQGSSYEQYF	TGCAGTGCTAGAGAACAGGGGTCGTCCTACGAGCAGTACTTC
few	TRBD2	TRBV5-1	TRBJ2-1	CASSLAAVAGVSGTNNEQFF	TGCGCCAGCAGCTTGGCCGCGGTAGCGGGAGTCTCTGGGACAAACAATGAGCAGTTCTTC
many	.	TRBV20-1	TRBJ2-2	CSARQIKYTGELFF	TGCAGTGCGCGGCAAATCAAGTACACCGGGGAGCTGTTTTTT
many	.	TRBV6-1	TRBJ1-5	CASSPPGSEINQPQHF	TGTGCCAGCAGTCCTCCGGGATCGGAAATTAATCAGCCCCAGCATTTT
few	.	TRBV20-1	TRBJ1-2	CSARPIPRRNYGYTF	TGCAGTGCTAGGCCCATCCCGCGACGGAACTATGGCTACACCTTC